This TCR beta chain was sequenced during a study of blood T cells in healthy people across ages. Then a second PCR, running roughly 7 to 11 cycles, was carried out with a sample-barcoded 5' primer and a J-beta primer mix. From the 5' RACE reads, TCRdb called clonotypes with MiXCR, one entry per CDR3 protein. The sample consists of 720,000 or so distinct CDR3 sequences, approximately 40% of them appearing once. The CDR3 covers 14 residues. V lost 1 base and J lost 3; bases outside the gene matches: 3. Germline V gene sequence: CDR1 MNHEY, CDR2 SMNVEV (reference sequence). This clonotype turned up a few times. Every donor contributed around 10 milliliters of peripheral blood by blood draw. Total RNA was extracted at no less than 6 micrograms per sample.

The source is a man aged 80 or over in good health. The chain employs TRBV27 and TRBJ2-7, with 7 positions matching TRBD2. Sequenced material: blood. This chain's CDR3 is CASSLFAGDYEQYF. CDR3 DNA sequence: TGTGCCAGCAGTTTATTTGCGGGAGACTACGAGCAGTACTTC.